The sequence of this TCR beta chain was determined in a study of OX40 agonist ivuxolimab in advanced cancers. The CDR3 is 15 residues long. After removal of 1 base from V and 6 bases from J, the junction contained 6 bases not matched to a gene. CDR1 LNHDA and CDR2 SQIVND come from the germline V gene (reference sequence). This table comes from immunoSEQ multiplex PCR, and its TCRdb copy is limited to in-frame clones, with some not included. The sample includes approximately 80,000 clones, over 75% of them seen just once. The J gene is TRBJ1-5, the V gene TRBV19, with 7 bases lining up with TRBD1. This TCR was sampled from an adult with an advanced solid tumor such as melanoma, head and neck, liver or kidney cancer. The material sequenced was CD4+ or CD8+ T cells sorted from blood, taken in a trial of the OX40 agonist ivuxolimab. CDR3 sequence reads: CASSIGAGGRQPQHF. CDR3 DNA sequence: TGTGCCAGTAGTATAGGGGCAGGGGGTCGTCAGCCCCAGCATTTT.